This T cell receptor beta chain was recovered during a study of T cell responses to AZD1222 COVID-19 vaccine. Trimming at V came to 8 bases and at J to 6 bases, leaving 10 bases not matched to a gene. The CDR3 extends over 14 amino acids. Germline assignment: CDR1 SGHTA and CDR2 FQGNSA. Study conclusions and caveats: White British donors predominated, females outnumbered males, and clonal diversity was possibly underestimated.

To note about this clone: Its antigen is unidentified.

Profiled with immunoSEQ multiplex PCR; TCRdb holds only in-frame clones, not every one. The sample has 130,000 or so clones, roughly 84% seen once. V usage is TRBV7-2 and J usage is TRBJ2-7, with 10 bases identical to TRBD1. Source: peripheral blood, taken on day 0 of AZD1222 vaccination. This sequence originates from an adult in good health. As DNA, the CDR3 is TGTGCCAGCGCATCAAGGACAGGGGGTTCCGAGCAGTACTTC. It specifies CASASRTGGSEQYF.